A single sample gave rise to the 12 T cell receptor beta chains below, sequenced in a study of cytomegalovirus exposure and HLA in healthy donors. The PCR used 60 Vbeta and 13 Jbeta primers. Data came from immunoSEQ multiplex PCR; TCRdb stores just in-frame clones and leaves some out. Of about 140,000 clones listed, approximately 68% were seen once; the top ten hold around 4.2%. Sequenced sample: PBMCs. Receptor source: a man aged 55 to 70 in good health and CMV-seronegative.

This clone was picked up a small number of times. The gene calls are TRBV19 and TRBJ1-4; 7 bases map to TRBD1. Unmatched junction bases numbered 6, after V lost 3 bases and J lost 5 bases. The CDR3 spans 15 residues. Germline-derived CDR1 and CDR2 are LNHDA and SQIVND (reference sequence). Here the CDR3 DNA reads TGTGCCAGTAGTATTCTGGGACAGACAAATGAAAAACTGTTTTTT. Its translation is CASSILGQTNEKLFF. The whole variable domain, remainder taken from reference TRBV19 and TRBJ1-4, is DGGITQSPKYLFRKEGQNVTLSCEQNLNHDAMYWYRQDPGQGLRLIYYSQIVNDFQKGDIAEGYSVSREKKESFPLTVTSAQKNPTAFYLCASSILGQTNEKLFFGSGTQLSVL.

V and J are TRBV6-5 and TRBJ2-7, with TRBD2 identical over 7 bases. The CDR3 totals 15 residues. J lost 6 bases, V lost 5 bases, and 13 bases had no gene match. The germline V gene encodes CDR1 MNHEY and CDR2 SVGAGI. This CDR3 reads CASSPSGPWGVEQYF. The CDR3 nucleotides are TGTGCCAGCAGTCCTAGCGGCCCCTGGGGAGTCGAGCAGTACTTC.

The chain uses TRBV19 and TRBJ2-1, with 12 bases aligning to TRBD2. The J segment lost 10 bases and the V segment lost 1 base, leaving 17 bases of the junction unmatched. CDR1 and CDR2 (germline): LNHDA, SQIVND (reference sequence). The CDR3 loop spans 19 amino acids. CDR3 amino acids: CASSIGGLAGGSPNREQFF. The CDR3 nucleotides read TGTGCCAGTAGTATAGGGGGTCTAGCGGGAGGGTCCCCAAATCGGGAGCAGTTCTTC.

This sequence joins TRBV5-1 and TRBJ2-7; 9 nucleotides line up with TRBD2. The CDR3 is made up of 15 amino acids. Trimming cost V 7 bases and J 0 bases; bases outside gene matches: 8. The germline gives CDR1 SGHRS, CDR2 YFSETQ. CDR3 sequence reads: CASGSGRGFSYEQYF. The CDR3 nucleotides are TGCGCCAGCGGTAGCGGGAGAGGGTTCTCCTACGAGCAGTACTTC.

This rearrangement joins TRBV5-5 to TRBJ1-4; D is undetermined. Trimming stripped 0 bases from V and 10 bases from J, with 13 bases between. The CDR3 spans 14 residues. CDR1 is SGHKS and CDR2 is YYEKEE in the germline V gene (reference sequence). DNA for the CDR3: TGTGCCAGCAGCTTGGCTATCCCGGAGGTAAAACTGTTTTTT. It encodes CASSLAIPEVKLFF.

The V call is TRBV28, the J call TRBJ1-1, with 7 bases lining up with TRBD1. V shed 4 bases and J 1 base; nucleotides not matched to a gene: 6. CDR1 is MDHEN and CDR2 is SYDVKM in the germline V gene. This CDR3 comprises 15 residues. For the CDR3, the DNA is TGTGCCAGCAGTTCGACAGGGACGTGGAACACTGAAGCTTTCTTT. Its protein is CASSSTGTWNTEAFF. Full variable domain (missing parts from reference TRBV28 and TRBJ1-1): DVKVTQSSRYLVKRTGEKVFLECVQDMDHENMFWYRQDPGLGLRLIYFSYDVKMKEKGDIPEGYSVSREKKERFSLILESASTNQTSMYLCASSSTGTWNTEAFFGQGTRLTVV.

The chain has TRBV5-1 and TRBJ1-5, with D maybe TRBD1 (6 bases). This CDR3 region has 15 residues. Germline V gene data show CDR1 as SGHRS and CDR2 as YFSETQ. V was pared by 4 bases and J by 5 bases, with 16 bases between. CDR3 sequence: CASSITGGADQPQHF. Written as DNA, the CDR3 is TGCGCCAGCAGCATAACGGGGGGCGCGGATCAGCCCCAGCATTTT.

V gene TRBV18 combines with J gene TRBJ2-7, with 9 positions matching TRBD2. The length of the CDR3 is 15 residues. The V gene end was trimmed by 6 bases and the J gene end by 0 bases; junction bases not matched to a gene: 6. Germline lookup yields CDR1 KGHSH and CDR2 LQKENI. The CDR3 is CASSPTSGPSYEQYF. The CDR3 nucleotides are TGTGCCAGCTCCCCAACTAGCGGGCCCTCCTACGAGCAGTACTTC. Filled out from reference TRBV18 and TRBJ2-7, the complete variable domain reads NAGVMQNPRHLVRRRGQEARLRCSPMKGHSHVYWYRQLPEEGLKFMVYLQKENIIDESGMPKERFSAEFPKEGPSILRIQQVVRGDSAAYFCASSPTSGPSYEQYFGPGTRLTVT.

The chain employs TRBV12-5 and TRBJ2-3; D might be TRBD2 (6 bases). V lost 6 bases and J lost 6, with 16 bases in between. The CDR3 has 14 residues. CDR1 is LGHNT, CDR2 FRNRAP, per germline. The CDR3 sequence is CASGRDSMLDTQYF. In nucleotides, the CDR3 is TGTGCTAGTGGCAGGGACTCCATGCTGGATACGCAGTATTTT.

The chain couples TRBV7-2 to TRBJ1-5, with TRBD1 as a possible D gene (6 bases). Trimming cost V 5 bases and J 7 bases, with 12 bases left between them. CDR1 and CDR2 from the germline V gene are SGHTA and FQGNSA. The length of the CDR3 is 13 residues. The CDR3, as DNA: TGTGCCAGCAGCCAACCGGACAGCCAGCCCCAGCATTTT. The encoded protein is CASSQPDSQPQHF.

Concerning this clone itself: Other nucleotide sequences in the sample specify the same CDR3. This chain connects TRBV6-1 to TRBJ2-3, with 9 bases that match TRBD2. Germline V gives CDR1 MNHNS, CDR2 SASEGT. This CDR3 has 16 amino acids. After removal of 3 bases from V and 2 bases from J, the junction contained 6 bases not matched to a gene. DNA for the CDR3: TGTGCCAGCAGTGAGGCGCTAGCGGGACACACAGATACGCAGTATTTT. Its translation is CASSEALAGHTDTQYF.

This clone has only one observation. The chain uses TRBV5-1 and TRBJ2-7; TRBD1 agrees at 9 bases. This CDR3 region has 15 residues. The J segment lost 1 base and the V segment lost 5 bases, leaving 7 bases of the junction unmatched. CDR1 and CDR2 from the germline V gene are SGHRS and YFSETQ. The CDR3 nucleotides are TGCGCCAGCAGAGATACGGGACAGGGTTCCTACGAGCAGTACTTC. Translating it yields CASRDTGQGSYEQYF.